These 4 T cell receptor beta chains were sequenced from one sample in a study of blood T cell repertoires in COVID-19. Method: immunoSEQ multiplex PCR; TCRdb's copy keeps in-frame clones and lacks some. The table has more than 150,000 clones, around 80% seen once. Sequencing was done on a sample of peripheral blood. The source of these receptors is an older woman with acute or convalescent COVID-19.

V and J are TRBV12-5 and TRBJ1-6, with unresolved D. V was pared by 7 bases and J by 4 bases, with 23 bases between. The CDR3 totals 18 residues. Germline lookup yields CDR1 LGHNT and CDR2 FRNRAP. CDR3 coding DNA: TGTGCTAGTGTTTTTCTAACTGGGCCTAGCGCTTATAATTCACCCCTCCACTTT. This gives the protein CASVFLTGPSAYNSPLHF.

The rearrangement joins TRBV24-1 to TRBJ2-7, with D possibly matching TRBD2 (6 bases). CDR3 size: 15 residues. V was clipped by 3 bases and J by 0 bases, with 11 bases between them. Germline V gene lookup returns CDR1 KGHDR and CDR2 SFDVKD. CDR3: CATSDRLEGSYEQYF. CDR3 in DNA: TGTGCCACCAGTGATCGACTAGAGGGCTCCTACGAGCAGTACTTC.

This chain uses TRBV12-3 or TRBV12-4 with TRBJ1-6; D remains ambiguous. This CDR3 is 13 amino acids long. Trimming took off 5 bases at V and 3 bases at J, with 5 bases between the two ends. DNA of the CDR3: TGTGCCAGCAGTCCCAACTATAATTCACCCCTCCACTTT. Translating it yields CASSPNYNSPLHF.

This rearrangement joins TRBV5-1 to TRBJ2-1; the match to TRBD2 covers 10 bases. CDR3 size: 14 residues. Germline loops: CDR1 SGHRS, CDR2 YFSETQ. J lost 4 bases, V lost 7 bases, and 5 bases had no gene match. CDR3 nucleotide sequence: TGCGCCAGCGAATTAGCGGGGGGTTACAATGAGCAGTTCTTC. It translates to CASELAGGYNEQFF.